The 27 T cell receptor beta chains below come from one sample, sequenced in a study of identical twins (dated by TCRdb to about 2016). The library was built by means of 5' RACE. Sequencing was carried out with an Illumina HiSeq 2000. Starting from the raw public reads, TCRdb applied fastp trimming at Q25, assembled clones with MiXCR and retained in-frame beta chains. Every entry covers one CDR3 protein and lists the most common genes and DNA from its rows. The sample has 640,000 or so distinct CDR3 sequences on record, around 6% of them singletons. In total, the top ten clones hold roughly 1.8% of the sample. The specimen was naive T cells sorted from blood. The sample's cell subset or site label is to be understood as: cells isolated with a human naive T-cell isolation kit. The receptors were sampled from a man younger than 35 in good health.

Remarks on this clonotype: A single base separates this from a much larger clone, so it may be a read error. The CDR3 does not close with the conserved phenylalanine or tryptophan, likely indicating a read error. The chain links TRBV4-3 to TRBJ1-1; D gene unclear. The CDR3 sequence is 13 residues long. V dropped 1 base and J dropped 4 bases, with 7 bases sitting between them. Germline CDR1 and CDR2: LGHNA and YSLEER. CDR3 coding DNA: TGCGCCAGCAGCCAAGCAGTGGCCACTGAAGCTTTCCTT. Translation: CASSQAVATEAFL.

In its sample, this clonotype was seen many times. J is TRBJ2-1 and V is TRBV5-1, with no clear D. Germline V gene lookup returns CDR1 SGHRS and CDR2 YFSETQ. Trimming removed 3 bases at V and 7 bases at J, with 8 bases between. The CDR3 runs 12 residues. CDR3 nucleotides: TGCGCCAGCAGCTACTTAGTGAATGAGCAGTTCTTC. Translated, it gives CASSYLVNEQFF.

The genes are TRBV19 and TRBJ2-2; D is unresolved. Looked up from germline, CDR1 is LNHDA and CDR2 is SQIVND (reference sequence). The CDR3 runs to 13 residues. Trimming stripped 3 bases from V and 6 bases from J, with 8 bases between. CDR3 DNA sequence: TGTGCCAGTAGTATTCGTTCTCCCGGGGAGCTGTTTTTT. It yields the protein CASSIRSPGELFF.

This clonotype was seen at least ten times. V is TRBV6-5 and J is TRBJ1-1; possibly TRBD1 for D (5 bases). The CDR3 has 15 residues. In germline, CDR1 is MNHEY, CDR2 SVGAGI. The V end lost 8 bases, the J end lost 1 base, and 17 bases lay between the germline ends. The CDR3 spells CASVWGTVGNTEAFF. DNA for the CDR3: TGTGCCAGCGTTTGGGGGACTGTCGGGAACACTGAAGCTTTCTTT.

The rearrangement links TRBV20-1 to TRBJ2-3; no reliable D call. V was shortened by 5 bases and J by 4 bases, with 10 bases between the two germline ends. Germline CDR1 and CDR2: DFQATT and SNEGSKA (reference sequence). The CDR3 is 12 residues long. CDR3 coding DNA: TGCAGTGCTCCGGCCGGTCCAGATACGCAGTATTTT. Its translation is CSAPAGPDTQYF.

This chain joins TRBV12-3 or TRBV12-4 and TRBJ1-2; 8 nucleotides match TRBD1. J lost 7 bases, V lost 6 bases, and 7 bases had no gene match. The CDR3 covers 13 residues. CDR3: CASSPTGVFGYTF. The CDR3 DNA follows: TGTGCCAGCAGCCCGACAGGGGTGTTTGGCTACACCTTC.

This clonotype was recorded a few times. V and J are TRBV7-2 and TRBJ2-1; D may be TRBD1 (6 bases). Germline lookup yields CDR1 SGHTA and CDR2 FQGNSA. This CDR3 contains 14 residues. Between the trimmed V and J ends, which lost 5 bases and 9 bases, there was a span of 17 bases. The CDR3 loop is CASSRDIINSEQFF. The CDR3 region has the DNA TGTGCCAGCAGCCGGGACATCATCAATAGTGAGCAGTTCTTC.

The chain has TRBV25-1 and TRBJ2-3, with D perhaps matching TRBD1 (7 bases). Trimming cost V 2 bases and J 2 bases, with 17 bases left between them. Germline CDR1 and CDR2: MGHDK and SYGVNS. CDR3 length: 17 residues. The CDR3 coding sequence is TGTGCCAGCAGTGAAGGAAGGGGGCTAGCGCCCACAGATACGCAGTATTTT. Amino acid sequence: CASSEGRGLAPTDTQYF.

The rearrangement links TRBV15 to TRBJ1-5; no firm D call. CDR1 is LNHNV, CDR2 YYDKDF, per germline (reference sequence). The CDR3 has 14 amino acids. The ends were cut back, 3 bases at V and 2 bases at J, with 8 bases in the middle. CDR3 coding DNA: TGTGCCACCAGCAGTTTTGGGGGCAATCAGCCCCAGCATTTT. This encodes CATSSFGGNQPQHF.

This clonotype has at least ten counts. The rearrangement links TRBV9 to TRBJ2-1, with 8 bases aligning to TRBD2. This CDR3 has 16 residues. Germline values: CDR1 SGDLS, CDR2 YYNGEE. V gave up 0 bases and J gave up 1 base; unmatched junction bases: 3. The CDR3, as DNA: TGTGCCAGCAGCGTAGATAGCGGGGAATCCTACAATGAGCAGTTCTTC. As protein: CASSVDSGESYNEQFF.

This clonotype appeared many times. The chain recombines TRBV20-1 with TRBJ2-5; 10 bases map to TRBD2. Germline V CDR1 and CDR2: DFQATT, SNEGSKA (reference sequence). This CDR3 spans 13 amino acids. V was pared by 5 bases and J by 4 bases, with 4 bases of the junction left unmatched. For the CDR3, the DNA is TGCAGTGCTTCCGGACTAGCGGTAGAGACCCAGTACTTC. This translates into CSASGLAVETQYF.

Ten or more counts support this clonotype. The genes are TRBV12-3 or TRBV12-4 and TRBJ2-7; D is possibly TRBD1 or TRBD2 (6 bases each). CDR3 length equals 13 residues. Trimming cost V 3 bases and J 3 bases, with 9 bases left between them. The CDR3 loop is CASSFGGIYEQYV. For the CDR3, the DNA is TGTGCCAGCAGTTTCGGGGGCATCTACGAGCAGTACGTC.

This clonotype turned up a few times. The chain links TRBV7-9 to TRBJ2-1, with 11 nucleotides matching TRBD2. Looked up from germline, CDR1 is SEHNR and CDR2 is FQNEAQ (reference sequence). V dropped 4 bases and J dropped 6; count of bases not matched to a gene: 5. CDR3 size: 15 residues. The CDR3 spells CASSWGLAEVNEQFF. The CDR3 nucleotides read TGTGCCAGCAGCTGGGGACTAGCGGAGGTCAATGAGCAGTTCTTC. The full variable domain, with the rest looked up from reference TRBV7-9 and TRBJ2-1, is DTGVSQNPRHKITKRGQNVTFRCDPISEHNRLYWYRQTLGQGPEFLTYFQNEAQLEKSRLLSDRFSAERPKGSFSTLEIQRTEQGDSAMYLCASSWGLAEVNEQFFGPGTRLTVL.

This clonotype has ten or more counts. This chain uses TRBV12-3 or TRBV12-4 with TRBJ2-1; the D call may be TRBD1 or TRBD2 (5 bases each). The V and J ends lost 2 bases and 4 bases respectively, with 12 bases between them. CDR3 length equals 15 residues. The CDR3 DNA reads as TGTGCCAGCAGTTTAATCGGGGCGCAGTACAATGAGCAGTTCTTC. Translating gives CASSLIGAQYNEQFF.

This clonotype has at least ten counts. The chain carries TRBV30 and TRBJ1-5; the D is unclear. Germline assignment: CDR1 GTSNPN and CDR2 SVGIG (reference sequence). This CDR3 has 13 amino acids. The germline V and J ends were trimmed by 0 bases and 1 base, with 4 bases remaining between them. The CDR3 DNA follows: TGTGCCTGGAGTGTGTCCAGCAATCAGCCCCAGCATTTT. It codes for CAWSVSSNQPQHF. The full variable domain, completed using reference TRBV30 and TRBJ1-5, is SQTIHQWPATLVQPVGSPLSLECTVEGTSNPNLYWYRQAAGRGLQLLFYSVGIGQISSEVPQNLSASRPQDRQFILSSKKLLLSDSGFYLCAWSVSSNQPQHFGDGTRLSIL.

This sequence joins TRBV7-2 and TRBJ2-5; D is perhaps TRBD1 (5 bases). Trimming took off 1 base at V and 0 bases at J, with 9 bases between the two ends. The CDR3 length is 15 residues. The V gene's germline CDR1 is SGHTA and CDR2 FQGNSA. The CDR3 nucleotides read TGTGCCAGCAGCTTAGTATCAGGGTACCAAGAGACCCAGTACTTC. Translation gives CASSLVSGYQETQYF.

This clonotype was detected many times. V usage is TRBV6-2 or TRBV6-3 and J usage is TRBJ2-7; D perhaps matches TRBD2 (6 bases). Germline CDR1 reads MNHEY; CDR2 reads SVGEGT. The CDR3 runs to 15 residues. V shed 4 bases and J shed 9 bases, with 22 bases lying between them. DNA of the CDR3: TGTGCCAGCAGTTTCCCCAGGGACTCCCTTGGTGCGCAGTACGTC. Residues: CASSFPRDSLGAQYV.

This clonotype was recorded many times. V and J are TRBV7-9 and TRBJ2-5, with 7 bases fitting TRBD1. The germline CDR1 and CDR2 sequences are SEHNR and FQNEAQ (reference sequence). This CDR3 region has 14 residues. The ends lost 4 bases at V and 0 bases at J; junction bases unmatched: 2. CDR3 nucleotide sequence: TGTGCCAGCAGCTCGGGACAGTACCAAGAGACCCAGTACTTC. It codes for CASSSGQYQETQYF.

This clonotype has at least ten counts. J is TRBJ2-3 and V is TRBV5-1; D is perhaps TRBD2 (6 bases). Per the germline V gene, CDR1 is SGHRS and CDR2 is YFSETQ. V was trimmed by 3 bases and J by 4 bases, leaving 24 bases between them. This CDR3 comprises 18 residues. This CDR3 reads CASSSPPGAGWFPDTQYF. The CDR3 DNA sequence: TGCGCCAGCAGCTCGCCTCCCGGGGCGGGATGGTTCCCAGATACGCAGTATTTT. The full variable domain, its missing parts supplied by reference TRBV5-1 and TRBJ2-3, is KAGVTQTPRYLIKTRGQQVTLSCSPISGHRSVSWYQQTPGQGLQFLFEYFSETQRNKGNFPGRFSGRQFSNSRSEMNVSTLELGDSALYLCASSSPPGAGWFPDTQYFGPGTRLTVL.

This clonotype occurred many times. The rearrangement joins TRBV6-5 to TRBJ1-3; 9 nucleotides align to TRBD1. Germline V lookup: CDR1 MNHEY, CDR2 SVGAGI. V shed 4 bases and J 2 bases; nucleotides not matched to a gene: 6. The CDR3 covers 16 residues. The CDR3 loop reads CASSSTTGGTGNTIYF. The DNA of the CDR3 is TGTGCCAGCAGTTCCACCACAGGGGGCACTGGAAACACCATATATTTT.

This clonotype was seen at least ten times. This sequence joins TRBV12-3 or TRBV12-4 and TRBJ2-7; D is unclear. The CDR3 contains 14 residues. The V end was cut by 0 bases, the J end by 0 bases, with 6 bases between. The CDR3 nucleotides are TGTGCCAGCAGTTTAGCCGCAGCCTCCTACGAGCAGTACTTC. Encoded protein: CASSLAAASYEQYF.

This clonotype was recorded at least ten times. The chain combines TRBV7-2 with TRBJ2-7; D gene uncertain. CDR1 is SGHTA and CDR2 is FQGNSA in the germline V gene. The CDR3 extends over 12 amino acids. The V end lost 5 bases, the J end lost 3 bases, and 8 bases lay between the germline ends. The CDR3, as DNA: TGTGCCAGCAGCCCCCCTGACTACGAGCAGTACTTC. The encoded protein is CASSPPDYEQYF.

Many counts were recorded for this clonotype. This CDR3 is CASSPGSGLAGGTGELFF. CDR3 nucleotide sequence: TGCGCCAGCAGCCCGGGGTCCGGACTAGCGGGAGGCACCGGGGAGCTGTTTTTT. The chain links TRBV5-1 to TRBJ2-2; the match to TRBD2 covers 14 bases. The V segment lost 4 bases and the J segment 4 bases; nucleotides outside the gene matches: 9. In germline, CDR1 is SGHRS, CDR2 YFSETQ. The CDR3 contains 18 residues. The full variable domain, in which reference TRBV5-1 and TRBJ2-2 provide the parts outside the CDR3, is KAGVTQTPRYLIKTRGQQVTLSCSPISGHRSVSWYQQTPGQGLQFLFEYFSETQRNKGNFPGRFSGRQFSNSRSEMNVSTLELGDSALYLCASSPGSGLAGGTGELFFGEGSRLTVL.

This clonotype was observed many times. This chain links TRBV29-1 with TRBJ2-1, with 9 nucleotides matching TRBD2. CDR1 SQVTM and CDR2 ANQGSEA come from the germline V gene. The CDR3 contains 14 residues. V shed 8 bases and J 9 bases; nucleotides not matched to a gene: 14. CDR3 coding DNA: TGCAGCTTTAGAGCGGGAGGATTTTTTGGTGAGCAGTTCTTC. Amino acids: CSFRAGGFFGEQFF.

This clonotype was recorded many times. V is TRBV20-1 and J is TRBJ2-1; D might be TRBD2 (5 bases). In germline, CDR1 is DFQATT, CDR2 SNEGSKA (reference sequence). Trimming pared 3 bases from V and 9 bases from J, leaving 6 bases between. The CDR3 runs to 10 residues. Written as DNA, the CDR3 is TGCAGTGCTAGTGAGGGTGAGCAGTTCTTC. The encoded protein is CSASEGEQFF.

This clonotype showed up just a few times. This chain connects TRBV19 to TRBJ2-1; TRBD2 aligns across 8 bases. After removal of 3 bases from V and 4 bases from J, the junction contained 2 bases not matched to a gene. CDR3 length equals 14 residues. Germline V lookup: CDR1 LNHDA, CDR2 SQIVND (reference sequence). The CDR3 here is CASSMTSAYNEQFF. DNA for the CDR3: TGTGCCAGTAGTATGACTAGCGCTTACAATGAGCAGTTCTTC.

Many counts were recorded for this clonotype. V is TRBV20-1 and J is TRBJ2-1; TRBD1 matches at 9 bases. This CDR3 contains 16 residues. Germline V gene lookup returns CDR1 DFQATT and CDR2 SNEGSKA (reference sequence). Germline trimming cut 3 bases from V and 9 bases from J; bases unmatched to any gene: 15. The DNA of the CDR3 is TGCAGTGCTAGCAATCTAACCGGGACAGGGTATCGTGAGCAGTTCTTC. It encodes CSASNLTGTGYREQFF.